This TCR beta chain was sequenced during a study of naive CD8 T cells in extremely preterm neonates. Details on this clone: The target antigen is unknown.

Healthy children aged roughly 16-56 months having elective surgery, and healthy nonsmoking adults, gave blood. Sorted cells: live naive CD8+ T cells, CD45RA+CCR7+, Annexin V-negative. Study results and limitations: Preterm infants showed shorter CDR3s, fewer N additions and less trimming than older groups.

The trim removed 0 bases at V and 3 bases at J, leaving 2 bases unmatched. The CDR3 has 15 residues. Germline V gene lookup returns CDR1 SGDLS and CDR2 YYNGEE. This table comes from immunoSEQ multiplex PCR, and its TCRdb copy is limited to in-frame clones, with some not included. The sample includes fewer than 9,000 clones, less than 98% of them seen just once. The gene calls are TRBV9 and TRBJ1-5, with 8 positions matching TRBD1. The clonotype was recovered from a human donor in good health. The sequencing sample was made of naive CD8+ T cells from blood. DNA of the CDR3: TGTGCCAGCAGCGTAGGACAGGGGATCAATCAGCCCCAGCATTTT. Encoded protein: CASSVGQGINQPQHF.